A single sample is the source of the 24 T cell receptor beta chains below, sequenced in a study of cytomegalovirus exposure and HLA in healthy donors. PCR was performed using 60 Vbeta and 13 Jbeta primers. The protocol was immunoSEQ multiplex PCR, while the TCRdb copy is restricted to in-frame clones and leaves out a portion. Of more than 150,000 clones in the sample, roughly 88% were seen once. The sequenced sample consisted of PBMCs. The receptors originated from a young woman in good health and CMV-seronegative.

The chain employs TRBV29-1 and TRBJ1-1; D gene ambiguous. Germline V gives CDR1 SQVTM, CDR2 ANQGSEA. The CDR3 length is 13 residues. Trimming stripped 3 bases from V and 6 bases from J, with 14 bases between. CDR3 sequence reads: CSVELGRRAEAFF. The CDR3 DNA sequence: TGCAGCGTTGAGTTGGGGAGGAGGGCTGAAGCTTTCTTT.

V usage is TRBV2 and J usage is TRBJ2-7, with unresolved D. V lost 6 bases, J lost 6 bases, and 21 bases lay in between. Germline CDR1 SNHLY, CDR2 FYNNEI. The CDR3 sequence is 15 residues long. The CDR3 sequence is CASSNPFRTASEQYF. The CDR3 bases are TGTGCCAGCAGCAACCCATTTCGAACCGCTAGCGAGCAGTACTTC.

DNA of the CDR3: TGTGCCAGCAGCAGCGCTAGGGACAGACTAAACAGTCAGTACTTC. Amino acids: CASSSARDRLNSQYF. The chain joins TRBV21-1 to TRBJ2-4; TRBD1, the table's D call, lacks a check against the DNA. TRBV21-1 is tagged as a pseudogene. CDR3 length equals 15 residues.

The V call is TRBV7-9, the J call TRBJ2-5; 7 bases align to TRBD1. The DNA end lines up better with TRBJ2-7; the J call may be wrong. Looked up from germline, CDR1 is SEHNR and CDR2 is FQNEAQ (reference sequence). The CDR3 is 14 amino acids. CDR3 nucleotides: TGTGCCAGCAGCTCGCGACAGGGTCCCCACGAGCAGTACTTC. The encoded protein is CASSSRQGPHEQYF.

The chain combines TRBV2 with TRBJ2-4; D call uncertain. Germline CDR1 reads SNHLY; CDR2 reads FYNNEI. Trimming removed 3 bases at V and 0 bases at J, with 6 bases between. This CDR3 contains 14 residues. The CDR3 DNA reads as TGTGCCAGCAGTGAGGAGCTAGCCAAAAACATTCAGTACTTC. Translated: CASSEELAKNIQYF.

The V gene is TRBV29-1, the J gene TRBJ2-3; a weak D match, TRBD2 (6 bases). Germline values: CDR1 SQVTM, CDR2 ANQGSEA. The V gene lost 7 bases and the J gene lost 2 bases, with 16 bases spanning the gap. This CDR3 comprises 14 residues. The CDR3: CSGGEGTVTDTQYF. The CDR3 DNA reads TGCAGCGGGGGGGAAGGGACCGTCACAGATACGCAGTATTTT.

The chain couples TRBV5-6 to TRBJ2-7, with TRBD1 matching over 7 bases. The V and J ends lost 0 bases and 4 bases, in that order; junction bases with no gene match: 4. Germline V gives CDR1 SGHDT, CDR2 YYEEEE. The CDR3 is 14 amino acids. The DNA of the CDR3 is TGTGCCAGCAGCTTGGGGGGACAGTTATACGAGCAGTACTTC. This codes for CASSLGGQLYEQYF. Full variable domain (remainder filled in from reference TRBV5-6 and TRBJ2-7): DAGVTQSPTHLIKTRGQQVTLRCSPKSGHDTVSWYQQALGQGPQFIFQYYEEEERQRGNFPDRFSGHQFPNYSSELNVNALLLGDSALYLCASSLGGQLYEQYFGPGTRLTVT.

The V and J genes are TRBV4-1 and TRBJ1-5; 9 positions agree with TRBD1. CDR3 length: 18 amino acids. Germline CDR1 reads MGHRA; CDR2 reads YSYEKL. The trim removed 3 bases at V and 3 bases at J, leaving 12 bases unmatched. CDR3 sequence (DNA): TGCGCCAGCAGCCACACAAAACAGGGGGCTGGGGCCAATCAGCCCCAGCATTTT. This encodes CASSHTKQGAGANQPQHF.

This chain joins TRBV7-8 and TRBJ2-3, with 8 bases lining up with TRBD2. There are 16 residues in the CDR3. Trimming at V came to 5 bases and at J to 6 bases, leaving 13 bases not matched to a gene. Germline V lookup: CDR1 SGHVS, CDR2 FQNEAQ. The CDR3 DNA follows: TGTGCCAGCAGCCGCGCGGGAGCGGGGGTGGGGGATACGCAGTATTTT. Amino acids: CASSRAGAGVGDTQYF.

The chain is built from TRBV6-1 and TRBJ1-1, with a tentative D call TRBD1 (6 bases). This CDR3 has 13 residues. Germline loops: CDR1 MNHNS, CDR2 SASEGT. The V end was cut by 6 bases, the J end by 3 bases, with 11 bases between. CDR3: CASSLQGYTEAFF. The CDR3 nucleotides are TGTGCCAGCAGCTTACAGGGTTACACTGAAGCTTTCTTT.

This clone was counted a few times. The chain recombines TRBV11-2 with TRBJ1-1, with unresolved D. Trimming left V 5 bases short and J 1 base short, with 11 bases between. Germline CDR1 SGHAT, CDR2 FQNNGV. The CDR3 is made up of 14 amino acids. Written as DNA, the CDR3 is TGTGCCAGCAGCCCAGACCCAGGGAACACTGAAGCTTTCTTT. Its protein is CASSPDPGNTEAFF. Supplemented by reference TRBV11-2 and TRBJ1-1, the full variable domain reads EAGVAQSPRYKIIEKRQSVAFWCNPISGHATLYWYQQILGQGPKLLIQFQNNGVVDDSQLPKDRFSAERLKGVDSTLKIQPAKLEDSAVYLCASSPDPGNTEAFFGQGTRLTVV.

This chain connects TRBV6-1 to TRBJ2-7; D gene ambiguous. From germline, CDR1 is MNHNS and CDR2 SASEGT. The CDR3 length is 13 residues. The V end was cut by 2 bases, the J end by 4 bases, with 9 bases between. The CDR3 bases are TGTGCCAGCAGTGAAAGTAGTTGGTACGAGCAGTACTTC. As protein: CASSESSWYEQYF.

The chain carries TRBV6-5 and TRBJ2-3; 7 positions agree with TRBD1. Germline loops: CDR1 MNHEY, CDR2 SVGAGI. V was pared by 6 bases and J by 6 bases, with 6 bases of the junction left unmatched. This CDR3 comprises 13 residues. The CDR3 coding sequence is TGTGCCAGCAGCCCCGGACAGGCGGATACGCAGTATTTT. This gives the protein CASSPGQADTQYF.

This clone appeared a single time. V and J are TRBV5-4 and TRBJ1-2; D remains ambiguous. CDR1 and CDR2 (germline): SGHNT, YYREEE (reference sequence). The CDR3 has 13 residues. The V end lost 1 base, the J end lost 3 bases, and 7 bases lay between the germline ends. CDR3 residues: CASSLNGDYGYTF. CDR3 coding DNA: TGTGCCAGCAGCTTGAACGGGGACTATGGCTACACCTTC.

The rearrangement joins TRBV7-6 to TRBJ2-6; 9 bases are a match to TRBD1. V dropped 5 bases and J dropped 2; count of bases not matched to a gene: 7. The germline V gene has CDR1 SGHVS and CDR2 FNYEAQ. The CDR3 has 17 amino acids. Here the CDR3 DNA reads TGTGCCAGCAGCATTCGACAGGGGGGTGCTGGGGCCAACGTCCTGACTTTC. This gives the protein CASSIRQGGAGANVLTF.

The CDR3 nucleotides read TGTGCCAGCAGTCCCGACAGGGGGCGTGAAAAACTGTTTTTT. Translation gives CASSPDRGREKLFF. The chain carries TRBV6-5 and TRBJ1-4; 10 nucleotides align to TRBD1. The V gene's germline CDR1 is MNHEY and CDR2 SVGAGI. CDR3 size: 14 residues. V shed 5 bases and J 7 bases; nucleotides not matched to a gene: 4.

This chain links TRBV2 with TRBJ2-5, with TRBD1 matching 7 bases. The DNA end is more similar to TRBJ2-7, so the J call may be wrong. The CDR3 consists of 14 residues. Germline V CDR1 and CDR2: SNHLY, FYNNEI. This chain's CDR3 is CASGRQGEGYEQYF. Written as DNA, the CDR3 is TGTGCCAGCGGCAGACAGGGTGAGGGCTACGAGCAGTACTTC.

The chain joins TRBV28 to TRBJ1-1; TRBD1 agrees at 10 bases. Germline CDR1 MDHEN, CDR2 SYDVKM. The CDR3 loop spans 14 amino acids. Unmatched junction bases numbered 2, after V lost 3 bases and J lost 4 bases. The CDR3 spells CASSFRTGGTEAFF. The CDR3 nucleotides are TGTGCCAGCAGTTTTCGGACAGGGGGCACTGAAGCTTTCTTT.

This clone appeared a few times. The chain carries TRBV6-6 and TRBJ1-4, with 8 bases that match TRBD1. The trim removed 5 bases at V and 7 bases at J, leaving 9 bases unmatched. Germline V gives CDR1 MNHNY, CDR2 SVGAGI (reference sequence). This CDR3 is built from 15 residues. DNA for the CDR3: TGTGCCAGCAGTCTACTAGGACAGGGCTTTGAAAAACTGTTTTTT. It codes for CASSLLGQGFEKLFF.

This rearrangement joins TRBV6-4 to TRBJ2-1; 9 nucleotides line up with TRBD2. The CDR3 sequence is 15 residues long. Germline V lookup: CDR1 MRHNA, CDR2 SNTAGT. J lost 5 bases, V lost 3 bases, and 5 bases had no gene match. This CDR3 is CASSDFLAGNNEQFF. The CDR3 coding sequence is TGTGCCAGCAGTGATTTCCTAGCGGGGAACAATGAGCAGTTCTTC.

This chain uses TRBV5-5 with TRBJ2-1; 15 nucleotides agree with TRBD2. The CDR3 covers 14 residues. Germline V gene lookup returns CDR1 SGHKS and CDR2 YYEKEE (reference sequence). J lost 15 bases, V lost 4 bases, and 8 bases had no gene match. The CDR3 nucleotides read TGTGCCAGCAGCGGCGGACTAGCGGGGGGGCGGATGTTCTTC. This encodes CASSGGLAGGRMFF.

The chain recombines TRBV30 with TRBJ1-1; 11 bases line up with TRBD1. CDR3 size: 17 residues. With V trimmed by 2 bases and J by 0 bases, 8 bases remained unmatched. Germline V lookup: CDR1 GTSNPN, CDR2 SVGIG (reference sequence). CDR3 protein: CAWSRTRTGGMNTEAFF. CDR3 sequence (DNA): TGTGCCTGGAGTAGAACACGGACAGGGGGCATGAACACTGAAGCTTTCTTT.

This chain links TRBV15 with TRBJ2-3; 8 nucleotides line up with TRBD1. The CDR3 is 17 residues long. Trimming at V came to 2 bases and at J to 2 bases, leaving 9 bases not matched to a gene. CDR1 and CDR2 (germline): LNHNV, YYDKDF (reference sequence). The CDR3 reads CATSRSGTGDNTDTQYF. CDR3 in DNA: TGTGCCACCAGCAGATCCGGGACAGGAGACAACACAGATACGCAGTATTTT.

The chain couples TRBV27 to TRBJ2-6; no definite D call. Germline V gene data show CDR1 as MNHEY and CDR2 as SMNVEV (reference sequence). CDR3 length equals 15 residues. V gave up 2 bases and J gave up 4 bases, with 9 bases separating them. The CDR3 here is CASSLLSAGANVLTF. The DNA for the CDR3 is TGTGCCAGCAGTTTACTGAGTGCCGGGGCCAACGTCCTGACTTTC.